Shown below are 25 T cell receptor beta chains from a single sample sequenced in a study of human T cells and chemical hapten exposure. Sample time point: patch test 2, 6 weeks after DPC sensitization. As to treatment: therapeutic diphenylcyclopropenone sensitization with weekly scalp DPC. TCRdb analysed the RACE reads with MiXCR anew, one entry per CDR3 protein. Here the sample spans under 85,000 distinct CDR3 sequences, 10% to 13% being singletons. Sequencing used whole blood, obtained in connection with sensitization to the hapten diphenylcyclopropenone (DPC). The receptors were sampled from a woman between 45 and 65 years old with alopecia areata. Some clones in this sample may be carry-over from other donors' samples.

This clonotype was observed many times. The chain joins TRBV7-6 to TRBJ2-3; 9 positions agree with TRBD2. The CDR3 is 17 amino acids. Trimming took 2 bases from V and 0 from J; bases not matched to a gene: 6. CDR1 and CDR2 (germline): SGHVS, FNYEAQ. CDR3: CASSLRGGRASTDTQYF. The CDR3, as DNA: TGTGCCAGCAGCTTAAGGGGCGGGAGGGCCAGCACAGATACGCAGTATTTT.

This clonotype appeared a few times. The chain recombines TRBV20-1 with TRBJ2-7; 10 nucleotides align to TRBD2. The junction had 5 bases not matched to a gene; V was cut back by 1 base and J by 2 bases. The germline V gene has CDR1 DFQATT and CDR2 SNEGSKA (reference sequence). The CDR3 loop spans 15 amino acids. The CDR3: CSARATSGFAYEQYF. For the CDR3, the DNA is TGCAGTGCTAGAGCGACTAGCGGGTTTGCCTACGAGCAGTACTTC.

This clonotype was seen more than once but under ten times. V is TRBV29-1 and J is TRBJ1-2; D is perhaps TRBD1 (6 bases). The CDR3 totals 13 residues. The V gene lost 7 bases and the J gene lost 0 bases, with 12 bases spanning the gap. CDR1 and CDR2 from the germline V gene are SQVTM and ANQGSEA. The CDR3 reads CSAEQGSNYGYTF. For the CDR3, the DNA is TGCAGCGCTGAGCAGGGGTCTAACTATGGCTACACCTTC.

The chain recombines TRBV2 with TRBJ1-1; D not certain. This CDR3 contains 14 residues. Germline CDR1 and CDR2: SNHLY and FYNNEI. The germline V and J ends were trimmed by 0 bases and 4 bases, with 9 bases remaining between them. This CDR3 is CASSEALPGTEAFF. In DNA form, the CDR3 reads TGTGCCAGCAGTGAAGCGCTTCCGGGCACTGAAGCTTTCTTT.

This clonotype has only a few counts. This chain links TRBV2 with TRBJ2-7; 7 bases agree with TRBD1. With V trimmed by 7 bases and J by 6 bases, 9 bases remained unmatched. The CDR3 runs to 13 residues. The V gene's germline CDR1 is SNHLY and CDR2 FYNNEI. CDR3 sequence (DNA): TGTGCCAGCACGGGACAGTCGTCGGGCGAGCAGTACTTC. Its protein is CASTGQSSGEQYF.

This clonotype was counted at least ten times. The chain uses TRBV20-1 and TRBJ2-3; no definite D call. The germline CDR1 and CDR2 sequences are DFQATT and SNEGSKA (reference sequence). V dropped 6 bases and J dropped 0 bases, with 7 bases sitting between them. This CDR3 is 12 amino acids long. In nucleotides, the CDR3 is TGCAGTGCGAAACAAAGCACAGATACGCAGTATTTT. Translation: CSAKQSTDTQYF.

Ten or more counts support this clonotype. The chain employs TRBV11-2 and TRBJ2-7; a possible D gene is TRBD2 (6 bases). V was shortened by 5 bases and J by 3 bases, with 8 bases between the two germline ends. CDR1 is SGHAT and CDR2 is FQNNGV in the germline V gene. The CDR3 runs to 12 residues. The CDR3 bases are TGTGCCAGCAGCCGGGACTTCTACGAGCAGTACTTC. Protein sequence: CASSRDFYEQYF.

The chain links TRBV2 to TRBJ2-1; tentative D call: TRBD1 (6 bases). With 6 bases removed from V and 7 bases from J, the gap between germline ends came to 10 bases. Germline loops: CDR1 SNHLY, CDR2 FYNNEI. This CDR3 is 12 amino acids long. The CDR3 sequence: CASRAGVNEQFF. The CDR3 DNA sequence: TGTGCCAGCAGGGCAGGGGTTAATGAGCAGTTCTTC.

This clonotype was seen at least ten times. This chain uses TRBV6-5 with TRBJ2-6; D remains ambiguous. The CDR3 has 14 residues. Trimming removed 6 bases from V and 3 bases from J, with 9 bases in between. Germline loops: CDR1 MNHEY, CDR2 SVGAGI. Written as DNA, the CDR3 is TGTGCCAGCAGGGAATTAGGTGGGGCCAACGTCCTGACTTTC. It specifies CASRELGGANVLTF.

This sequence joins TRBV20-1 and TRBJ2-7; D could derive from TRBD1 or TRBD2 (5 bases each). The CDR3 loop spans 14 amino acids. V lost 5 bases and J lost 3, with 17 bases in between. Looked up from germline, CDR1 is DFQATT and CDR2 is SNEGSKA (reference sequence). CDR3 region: CSARGRRELYEQYF. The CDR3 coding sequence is TGCAGTGCTCGAGGGCGCAGGGAACTCTACGAGCAGTACTTC.

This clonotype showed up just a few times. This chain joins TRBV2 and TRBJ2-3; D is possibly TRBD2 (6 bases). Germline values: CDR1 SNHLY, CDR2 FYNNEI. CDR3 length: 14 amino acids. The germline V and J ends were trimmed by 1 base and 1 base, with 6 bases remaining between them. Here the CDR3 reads CASSEGGGTDTQYF. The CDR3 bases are TGTGCCAGCAGTGAAGGGGGGGGCACAGATACGCAGTATTTT.

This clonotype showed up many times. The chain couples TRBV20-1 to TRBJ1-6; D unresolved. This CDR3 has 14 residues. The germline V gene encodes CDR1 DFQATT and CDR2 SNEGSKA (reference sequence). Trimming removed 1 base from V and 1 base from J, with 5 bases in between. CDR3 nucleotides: TGCAGTGCTAGAGTTGGGTCCTATAATTCACCCCTCCACTTT. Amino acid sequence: CSARVGSYNSPLHF.

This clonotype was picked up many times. In DNA form, the CDR3 reads TGCAGTGCTAGTATTTCTAGCGGGGGCTTACGGCGGCCCCACGAGCAGTACTTC. Amino acid sequence: CSASISSGGLRRPHEQYF. This sequence joins TRBV20-1 and TRBJ2-7; 10 bases match TRBD2. From germline, CDR1 is DFQATT and CDR2 SNEGSKA (reference sequence). This CDR3 has 18 amino acids. The junction had 19 bases not matched to a gene; V was cut back by 3 bases and J by 5 bases.

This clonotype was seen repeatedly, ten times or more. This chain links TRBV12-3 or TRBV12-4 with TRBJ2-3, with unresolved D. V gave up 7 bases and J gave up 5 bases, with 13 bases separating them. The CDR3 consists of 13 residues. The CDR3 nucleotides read TGTGCCAGCACCCCCGACGCGAGAGATACGCAGTATTTT. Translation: CASTPDARDTQYF.

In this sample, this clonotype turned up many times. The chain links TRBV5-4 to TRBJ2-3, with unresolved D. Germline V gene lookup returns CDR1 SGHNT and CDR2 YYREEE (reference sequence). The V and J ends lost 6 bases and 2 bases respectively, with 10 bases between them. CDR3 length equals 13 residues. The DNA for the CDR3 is TGTGCCAGCACCAAATCTACCACAGATACGCAGTATTTT. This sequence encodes CASTKSTTDTQYF.

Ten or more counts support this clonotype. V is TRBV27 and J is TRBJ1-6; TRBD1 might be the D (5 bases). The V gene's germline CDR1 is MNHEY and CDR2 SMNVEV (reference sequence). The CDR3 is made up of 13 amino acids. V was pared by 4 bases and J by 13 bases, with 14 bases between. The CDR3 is CASSSPLGAPLHF. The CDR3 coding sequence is TGTGCCAGCAGTTCACCCCTCGGGGCGCCCCTCCACTTT.

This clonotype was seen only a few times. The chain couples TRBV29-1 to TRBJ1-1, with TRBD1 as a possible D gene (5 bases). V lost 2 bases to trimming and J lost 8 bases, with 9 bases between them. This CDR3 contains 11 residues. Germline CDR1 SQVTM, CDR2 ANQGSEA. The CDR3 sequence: CSVESGREAFF. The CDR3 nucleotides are TGCAGCGTTGAATCGGGGCGGGAAGCTTTCTTT.

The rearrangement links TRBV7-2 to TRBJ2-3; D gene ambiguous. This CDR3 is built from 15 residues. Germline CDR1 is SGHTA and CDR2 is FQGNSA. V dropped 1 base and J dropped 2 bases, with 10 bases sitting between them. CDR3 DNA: TGTGCCAGCAGCTTAGAGAGAAGTTCCACAGATACGCAGTATTTT. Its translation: CASSLERSSTDTQYF.

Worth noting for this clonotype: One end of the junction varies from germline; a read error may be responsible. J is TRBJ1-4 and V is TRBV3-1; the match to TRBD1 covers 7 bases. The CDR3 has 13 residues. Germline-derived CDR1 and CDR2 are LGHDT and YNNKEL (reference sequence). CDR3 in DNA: TGTGCCAGCAGCCAAGGGACAGGCGGAAGCCCGAACTTT. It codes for CASSQGTGGSPNF.

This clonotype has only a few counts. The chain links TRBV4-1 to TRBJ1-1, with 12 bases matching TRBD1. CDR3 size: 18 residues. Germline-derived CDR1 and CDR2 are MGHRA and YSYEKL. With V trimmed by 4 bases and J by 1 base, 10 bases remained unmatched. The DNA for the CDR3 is TGCGCCAGCAGCCGTTCGGGACAGGGGGCGCGGGCGAACACTGAAGCTTTCTTT. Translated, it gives CASSRSGQGARANTEAFF.

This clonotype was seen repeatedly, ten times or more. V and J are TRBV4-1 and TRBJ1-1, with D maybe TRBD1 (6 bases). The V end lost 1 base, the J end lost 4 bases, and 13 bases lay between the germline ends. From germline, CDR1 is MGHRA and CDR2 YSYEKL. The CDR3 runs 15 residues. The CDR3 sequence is CASSQGIGGGTEAFF. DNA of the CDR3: TGCGCCAGCAGCCAAGGAATAGGGGGTGGCACTGAAGCTTTCTTT.

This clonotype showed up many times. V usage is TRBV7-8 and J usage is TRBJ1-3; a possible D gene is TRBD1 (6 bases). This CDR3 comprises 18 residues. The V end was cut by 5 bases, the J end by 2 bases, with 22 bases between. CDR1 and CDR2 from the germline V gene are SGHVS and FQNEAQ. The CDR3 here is CASSRGADRPFPGNTIYF. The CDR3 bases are TGTGCCAGCAGCAGAGGGGCGGACAGACCCTTTCCTGGAAACACCATATATTTT.

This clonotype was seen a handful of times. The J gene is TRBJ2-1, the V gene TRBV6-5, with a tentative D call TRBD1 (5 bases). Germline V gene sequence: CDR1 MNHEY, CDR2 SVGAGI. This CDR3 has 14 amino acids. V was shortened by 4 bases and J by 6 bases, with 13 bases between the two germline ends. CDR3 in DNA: TGTGCCAGCAGTTTGGGGCCAACTCTCAATGAGCAGTTCTTC. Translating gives CASSLGPTLNEQFF.

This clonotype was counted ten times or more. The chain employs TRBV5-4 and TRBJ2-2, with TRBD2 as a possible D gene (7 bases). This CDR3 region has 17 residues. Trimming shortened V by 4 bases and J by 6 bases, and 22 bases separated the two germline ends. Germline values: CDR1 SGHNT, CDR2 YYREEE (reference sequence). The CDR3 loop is CASSDPLGGLIAGELFF. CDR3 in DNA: TGTGCCAGCAGCGACCCTTTGGGGGGGCTGATCGCCGGGGAGCTGTTTTTT.

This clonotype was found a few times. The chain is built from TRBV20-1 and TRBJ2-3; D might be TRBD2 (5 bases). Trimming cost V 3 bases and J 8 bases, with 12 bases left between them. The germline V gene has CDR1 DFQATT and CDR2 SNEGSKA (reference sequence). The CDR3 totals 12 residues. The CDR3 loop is CSASEGIGTQYF. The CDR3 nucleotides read TGCAGTGCTAGCGAGGGAATTGGTACGCAGTATTTT.